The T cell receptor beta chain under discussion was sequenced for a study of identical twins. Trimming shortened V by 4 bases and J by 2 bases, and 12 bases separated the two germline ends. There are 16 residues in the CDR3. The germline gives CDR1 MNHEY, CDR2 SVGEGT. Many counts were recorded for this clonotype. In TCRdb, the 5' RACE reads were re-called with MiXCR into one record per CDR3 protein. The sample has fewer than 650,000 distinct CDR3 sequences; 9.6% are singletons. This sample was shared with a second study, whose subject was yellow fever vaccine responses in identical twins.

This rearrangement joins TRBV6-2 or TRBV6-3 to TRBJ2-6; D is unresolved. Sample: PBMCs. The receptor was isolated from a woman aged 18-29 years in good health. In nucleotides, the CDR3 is TGTGCCAGCAGTTTGAGGTCCCTTCCTGGGGCCAACGTCCTGACTTTC. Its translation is CASSLRSLPGANVLTF.